Following are 20 T cell receptor beta chains from one sample sequenced in a study of T cell responses to AZD1222 COVID-19 vaccine. This table comes from immunoSEQ multiplex PCR, and its TCRdb copy is limited to in-frame clones, with some not included. In the table there are about 160,000 clones, about 90% of which are singletons. The specimen comprised peripheral blood, sampled 28 days after the second AZD1222 dose. The receptors shown here come from an adult who received the AZD1222 COVID-19 vaccine.

The count of this clone is one. This chain uses TRBV10-3 with TRBJ1-1; 7 bases align to TRBD1. Germline loops: CDR1 ENHRY, CDR2 SYGVKD. V was clipped by 6 bases and J by 1 base; unmatched bases: 5. This CDR3 is 14 amino acids long. The CDR3 protein is CAISTGQSNTEAFF. As DNA, the CDR3 is TGTGCCATCAGCACGGGACAGTCGAACACTGAAGCTTTCTTT.

J is TRBJ1-1 and V is TRBV6-5; no reliable D call. This CDR3 is built from 11 residues. V was cut by 10 bases and J by 5 bases, with 11 bases left in between. Germline V lookup: CDR1 MNHEY, CDR2 SVGAGI. Here the CDR3 DNA reads TGTGCCACCAGACGAGGTACTGAAGCTTTCTTT. This gives the protein CATRRGTEAFF.

The table lists this clone with a count of one. The rearrangement joins TRBV6-5 to TRBJ1-2; 8 nucleotides align to TRBD1. With 8 bases clipped from V and 4 bases from J, the junction kept 9 bases outside the gene matches. Per germline, CDR1 MNHEY and CDR2 SVGAGI. The CDR3 consists of 14 residues. CDR3 nucleotides: TGTGCCAGCGGTTCGGACAGGGCAGGCTATGGCTACACCTTC. Its translation is CASGSDRAGYGYTF.

This clone has only one observation. The sample contains more than one DNA sequence encoding this CDR3. Here the CDR3 reads CASSVTEMNTEAFF. In DNA, the CDR3 is TGTGCCAGCAGCGTAACAGAGATGAACACTGAAGCTTTCTTT. This chain joins TRBV9 and TRBJ1-1; D gene uncertain. The V gene lost 1 base and the J gene lost 0 bases, with 7 bases spanning the gap. CDR1 and CDR2 from the germline V gene are SGDLS and YYNGEE. CDR3 length equals 14 residues.

In its sample, this clone was seen a few times. The chain joins TRBV7-9 to TRBJ1-3; TRBD1 might be the D (6 bases). The CDR3 is 14 amino acids. V was clipped by 3 bases and J by 5 bases, with 11 bases between them. Per germline, CDR1 SEHNR and CDR2 FQNEAQ (reference sequence). In DNA form, the CDR3 reads TGTGCCAGCAGCTTCACAGGGAGGCGAAACACCATATATTTT. Its translation is CASSFTGRRNTIYF.

This chain connects TRBV6-1 to TRBJ1-4; TRBD1 is a possible D gene (5 bases). The V gene lost 0 bases and the J gene lost 5 bases, with 10 bases spanning the gap. The CDR3 spans 15 residues. The germline gives CDR1 MNHNS, CDR2 SASEGT. CDR3 sequence reads: CASSEAPGGNEKLFF. CDR3 sequence (DNA): TGTGCCAGCAGTGAAGCGCCGGGGGGAAATGAAAAACTGTTTTTT.

Only a few counts were recorded for this clone. V usage is TRBV2 and J usage is TRBJ1-1; TRBD1 is a possible D gene (5 bases). CDR3 length: 15 amino acids. V lost 8 bases to trimming and J lost 6 bases, with 22 bases between them. Germline values: CDR1 SNHLY, CDR2 FYNNEI. The CDR3 nucleotides are TGTGCCAGCTCCCTGGGAGGGGCGGGGGACCCTGAAGCTTTCTTT. Translation gives CASSLGGAGDPEAFF.

This clone was counted a few times. This sequence joins TRBV27 and TRBJ1-3, with D uncertain. Germline V lookup: CDR1 MNHEY, CDR2 SMNVEV (reference sequence). There are 16 residues in the CDR3. The V gene lost 5 bases and the J gene lost 2 bases, with 16 bases spanning the gap. The chain's CDR3 is CASSPTRAMAGNTIYF. The DNA for the CDR3 is TGTGCCAGCAGTCCCACCCGCGCTATGGCTGGAAACACCATATATTTT.

This rearrangement joins TRBV27 to TRBJ2-7; 10 bases fit TRBD1. The germline CDR1 and CDR2 sequences are MNHEY and SMNVEV (reference sequence). The CDR3 totals 16 residues. The trim removed 5 bases at V and 0 bases at J, leaving 7 bases unmatched. CDR3 amino acids: CASSPGTGVSSYEQYF. In nucleotides, the CDR3 is TGTGCCAGCAGTCCAGGGACAGGGGTGAGCTCCTACGAGCAGTACTTC.

This clone was counted only a few times. The chain is built from TRBV2 and TRBJ1-1, with D perhaps TRBD1 (6 bases). The CDR3 is 15 residues long. CDR1 is SNHLY and CDR2 is FYNNEI in the germline V gene. The V gene lost 3 bases and the J gene lost 4 bases, with 15 bases spanning the gap. The CDR3 loop is CASSDYGQFVTEAFF. The CDR3 coding sequence is TGTGCCAGCAGTGATTATGGACAGTTCGTCACTGAAGCTTTCTTT.

CDR3 amino acids: CASSQGGGQETQYF. DNA for the CDR3: TGTGCCAGCAGCCAAGGTGGCGGCCAAGAGACCCAGTACTTC. V gene TRBV4-2 combines with J gene TRBJ2-5; D unclear. The V end lost 1 base, the J end lost 1 base, and 7 bases lay between the germline ends. CDR3 length: 14 amino acids. CDR1 is LGHNA, CDR2 YNFKEQ, per germline.

This clone was seen a few times. The rearrangement uses TRBV9 and TRBJ1-3; D is unresolved. Trimming shortened V by 0 bases and J by 0 bases, and 7 bases separated the two germline ends. The germline gives CDR1 SGDLS, CDR2 YYNGEE. The CDR3 has 15 amino acids. The CDR3 loop reads CASSVGATSGNTIYF. The CDR3 region has the DNA TGTGCCAGCAGCGTAGGGGCTACCTCTGGAAACACCATATATTTT. Looking up the rest from reference TRBV9 and TRBJ1-3 gives the full variable domain: DSGVTQTPKHLITATGQRVTLRCSPRSGDLSVYWYQQSLDQGLQFLIQYYNGEERAKGNILERFSAQQFPDLHSELNLSSLELGDSALYFCASSVGATSGNTIYFGEGSWLTVV.

The rearrangement links TRBV2 to TRBJ1-1; TRBD1 aligns across 7 bases. The V segment lost 5 bases and the J segment 4 bases; nucleotides outside the gene matches: 4. This CDR3 has 13 residues. CDR1 and CDR2 (germline): SNHLY, FYNNEI. CDR3 in DNA: TGTGCCAGCAGTCCGGACAGGAGCACTGAAGCTTTCTTT. Protein sequence: CASSPDRSTEAFF.

J is TRBJ2-1 and V is TRBV19, with 7 bases that match TRBD2. Germline CDR1 and CDR2: LNHDA and SQIVND (reference sequence). The CDR3 loop spans 18 amino acids. The V and J ends lost 0 bases and 0 bases, in that order; junction bases with no gene match: 8. This CDR3 reads CASSIDAGDTYSYNEQFF. Written as DNA, the CDR3 is TGTGCCAGTAGTATAGATGCGGGGGATACCTACTCCTACAATGAGCAGTTCTTC. Variable domain in full (rest from reference TRBV19 and TRBJ2-1): DGGITQSPKYLFRKEGQNVTLSCEQNLNHDAMYWYRQDPGQGLRLIYYSQIVNDFQKGDIAEGYSVSREKKESFPLTVTSAQKNPTAFYLCASSIDAGDTYSYNEQFFGPGTRLTVL.

The rearrangement joins TRBV11-2 to TRBJ2-7, with D possibly TRBD2 on 5 matching bases. The CDR3 extends over 16 amino acids. Germline V gives CDR1 SGHAT, CDR2 FQNNGV. Trimming shortened V by 1 base and J by 3 bases, and 16 bases separated the two germline ends. Written as DNA, the CDR3 is TGTGCCAGCAGCTTAGGGTACGGGATGCAAGACTACGAGCAGTACTTC. Its translation: CASSLGYGMQDYEQYF.

A single count supports this clone. The chain couples TRBV6-2 or TRBV6-3 to TRBJ2-7; TRBD1 or TRBD2 may be the D gene (5 bases each). Deletions cut 2 bases from V and 3 bases from J, with 14 bases between. The CDR3 length is 15 residues. Germline V CDR1 and CDR2: MNHEY, SVGEGT. The DNA of the CDR3 is TGTGCCAGCAGTTACGGCCCGGGGCCGATCTACGAGCAGTACTTC. Its translation: CASSYGPGPIYEQYF.

This clone was detected only once. J is TRBJ1-1 and V is TRBV23-1, with 10 bases matching TRBD1. TRBV23-1 is an open reading frame whose function is uncertain. The CDR3 contains 20 residues. V gave up 3 bases and J gave up 0 bases; unmatched junction bases: 16. CDR3 in DNA: TGCGCCAGCAGTCACCCCCCCGACAGGGGGCGTGGAAGGATGAACACTGAAGCTTTCTTT. It encodes CASSHPPDRGRGRMNTEAFF.

Regarding this clone: Other DNA sequences in this sample translate to the same CDR3. This rearrangement joins TRBV6-5 to TRBJ1-6, with D tentatively TRBD1 (6 bases). This CDR3 spans 13 amino acids. Germline values: CDR1 MNHEY, CDR2 SVGAGI. V gave up 6 bases and J gave up 7 bases, with 10 bases separating them. The DNA of the CDR3 is TGTGCCAGCAGAGGGGGTCGAAATTCACCCCTCCACTTT. Its protein product is CASRGGRNSPLHF.

V usage is TRBV11-2 and J usage is TRBJ2-1; D might be TRBD1 (6 bases). Per the germline V gene, CDR1 is SGHAT and CDR2 is FQNNGV. The CDR3 runs 15 residues. V was trimmed by 1 base and J by 8 bases, leaving 15 bases between them. CDR3 bases: TGTGCCAGCAGCTTAGCGGTCAGGGGATACGATGAGCAGTTCTTC. This codes for CASSLAVRGYDEQFF.

Concerning this clone itself: Different DNA sequences within this sample yield the same CDR3. The V gene is TRBV2, the J gene TRBJ1-2; TRBD1 agrees at 11 bases. Germline CDR1 SNHLY, CDR2 FYNNEI. J lost 1 base, V lost 6 bases, and 1 base had no gene match. This CDR3 is 14 amino acids long. CDR3 DNA: TGTGCCAGCAGGGGGACAGGGGGTAACTATGGCTACACCTTC. It is translated as CASRGTGGNYGYTF.